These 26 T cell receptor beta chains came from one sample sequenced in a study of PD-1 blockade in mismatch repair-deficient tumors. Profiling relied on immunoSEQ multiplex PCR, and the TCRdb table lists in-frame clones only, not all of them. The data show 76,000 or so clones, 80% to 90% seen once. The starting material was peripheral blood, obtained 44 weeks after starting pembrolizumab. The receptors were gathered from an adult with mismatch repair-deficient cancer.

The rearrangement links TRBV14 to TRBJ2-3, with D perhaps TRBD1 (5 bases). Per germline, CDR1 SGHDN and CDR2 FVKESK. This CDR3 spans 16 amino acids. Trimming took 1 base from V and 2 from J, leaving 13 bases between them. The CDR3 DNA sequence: TGTGCCAGCAGCCAAGGGGGCCTTTCTATCACAGATACGCAGTATTTT. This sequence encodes CASSQGGLSITDTQYF.

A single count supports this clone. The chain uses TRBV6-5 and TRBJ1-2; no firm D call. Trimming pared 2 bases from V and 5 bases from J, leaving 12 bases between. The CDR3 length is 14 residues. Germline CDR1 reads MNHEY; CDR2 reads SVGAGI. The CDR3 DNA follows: TGTGCCAGCAGTTACGACGAATACCCATATGGCTACACCTTC. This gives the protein CASSYDEYPYGYTF.

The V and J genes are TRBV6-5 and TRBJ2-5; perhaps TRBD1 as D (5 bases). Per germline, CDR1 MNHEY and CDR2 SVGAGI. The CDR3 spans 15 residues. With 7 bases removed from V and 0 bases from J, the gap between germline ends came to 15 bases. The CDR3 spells CASKQYDSHQETQYF. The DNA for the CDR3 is TGTGCCAGCAAGCAATATGACAGCCACCAAGAGACCCAGTACTTC.

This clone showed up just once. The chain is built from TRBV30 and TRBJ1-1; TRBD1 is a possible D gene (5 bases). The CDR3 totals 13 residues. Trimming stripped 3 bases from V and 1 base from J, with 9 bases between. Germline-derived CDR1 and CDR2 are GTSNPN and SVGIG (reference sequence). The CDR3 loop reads CAWSPTANTEAFF. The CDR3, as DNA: TGTGCCTGGAGCCCGACAGCGAACACTGAAGCTTTCTTT.

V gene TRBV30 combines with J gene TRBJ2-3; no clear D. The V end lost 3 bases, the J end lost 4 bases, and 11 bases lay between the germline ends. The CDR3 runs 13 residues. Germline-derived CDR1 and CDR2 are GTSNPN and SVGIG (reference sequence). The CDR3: CAWSDVGADTQYF. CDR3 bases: TGTGCCTGGAGCGACGTCGGTGCAGATACGCAGTATTTT.

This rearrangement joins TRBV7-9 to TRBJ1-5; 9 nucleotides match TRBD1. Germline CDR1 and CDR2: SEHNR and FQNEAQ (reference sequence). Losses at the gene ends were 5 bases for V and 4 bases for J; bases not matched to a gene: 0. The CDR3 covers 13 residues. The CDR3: CASSDRGNQPQHF. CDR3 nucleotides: TGTGCCAGCAGCGACAGGGGGAATCAGCCCCAGCATTTT.

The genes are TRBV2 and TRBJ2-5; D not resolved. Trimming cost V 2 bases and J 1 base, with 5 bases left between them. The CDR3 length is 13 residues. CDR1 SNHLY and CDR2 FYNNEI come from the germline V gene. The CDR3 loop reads CASSESVQETQYF. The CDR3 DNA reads TGTGCCAGCAGTGAATCAGTCCAAGAGACCCAGTACTTC.

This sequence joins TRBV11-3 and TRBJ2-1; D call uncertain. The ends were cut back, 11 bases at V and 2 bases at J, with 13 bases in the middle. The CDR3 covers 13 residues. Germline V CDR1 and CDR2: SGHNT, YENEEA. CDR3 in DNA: TGTGCCCGAGGTAGTGAGCCCTACAATGAGCAGTTCTTC. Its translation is CARGSEPYNEQFF. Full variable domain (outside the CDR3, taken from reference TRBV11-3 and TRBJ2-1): EAGVVQSPRYKIIEKKQPVAFWCNPISGHNTLYWYLQNLGQGPELLIRYENEEAVDDSQLPKDRFSAERLKGVDSTLKIQPAELGDSAVYLCARGSEPYNEQFFGPGTRLTVL.

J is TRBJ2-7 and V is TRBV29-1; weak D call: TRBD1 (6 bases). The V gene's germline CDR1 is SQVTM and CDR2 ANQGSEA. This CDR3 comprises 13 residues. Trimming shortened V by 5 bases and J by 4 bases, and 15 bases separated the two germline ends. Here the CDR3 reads CSVSTGSSYEQYF. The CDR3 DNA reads TGCAGCGTTTCCACAGGGTCCAGTTACGAGCAGTACTTC.

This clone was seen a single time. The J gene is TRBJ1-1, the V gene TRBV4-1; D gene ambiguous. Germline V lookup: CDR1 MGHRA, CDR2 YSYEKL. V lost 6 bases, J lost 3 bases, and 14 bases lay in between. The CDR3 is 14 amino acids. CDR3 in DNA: TGCGCCAGCAGTCAGAGGAGGGAGGACACTGAAGCTTTCTTT. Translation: CASSQRREDTEAFF.

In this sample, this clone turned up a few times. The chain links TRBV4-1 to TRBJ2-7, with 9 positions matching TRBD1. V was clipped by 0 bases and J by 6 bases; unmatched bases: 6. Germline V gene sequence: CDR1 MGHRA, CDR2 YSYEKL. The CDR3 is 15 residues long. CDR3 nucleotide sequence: TGCGCCAGCAGCCAAGAGTCACAGGGGGCGGCCGAGCAGTACTTC. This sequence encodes CASSQESQGAAEQYF.

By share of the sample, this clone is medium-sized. The CDR3 DNA is TGTGCCAGCACCCGGGGGGAGACCCAGTACTTC. It is translated as CASTRGETQYF. This rearrangement joins TRBV6-1 to TRBJ2-5, with D tentatively TRBD2 (6 bases). CDR1 is MNHNS, CDR2 SASEGT, per germline. The ends were cut back, 7 bases at V and 5 bases at J, with 8 bases in the middle. CDR3 length equals 11 residues.

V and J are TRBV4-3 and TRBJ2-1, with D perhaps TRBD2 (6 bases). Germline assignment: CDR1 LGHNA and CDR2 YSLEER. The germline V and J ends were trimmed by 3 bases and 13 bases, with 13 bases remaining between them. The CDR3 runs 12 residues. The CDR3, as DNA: TGCGCCAGCAGCCATCCCGGGGGAGTTCAGTTCTTC. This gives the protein CASSHPGGVQFF.

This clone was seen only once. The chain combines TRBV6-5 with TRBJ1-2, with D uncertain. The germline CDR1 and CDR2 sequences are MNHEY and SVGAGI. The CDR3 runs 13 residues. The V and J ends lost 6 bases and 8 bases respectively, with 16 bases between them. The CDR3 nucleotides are TGTGCCAGCAGCACCCCCGGTCTGGAGGGCTACACCTTC. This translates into CASSTPGLEGYTF.

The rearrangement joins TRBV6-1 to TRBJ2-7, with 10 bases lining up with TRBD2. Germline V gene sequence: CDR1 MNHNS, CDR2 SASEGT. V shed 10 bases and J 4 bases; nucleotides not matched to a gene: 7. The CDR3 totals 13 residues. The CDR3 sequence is CATSSGRGYEQYF. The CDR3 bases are TGTGCCACATCTAGCGGGAGAGGGTACGAGCAGTACTTC.

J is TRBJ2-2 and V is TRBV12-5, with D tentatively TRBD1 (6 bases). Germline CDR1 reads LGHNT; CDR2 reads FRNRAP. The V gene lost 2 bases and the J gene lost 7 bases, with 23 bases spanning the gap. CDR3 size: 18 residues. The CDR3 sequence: CASGLLAGAMGGDGELFF. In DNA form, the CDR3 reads TGTGCTAGTGGTTTGTTGGCAGGGGCAATGGGTGGGGACGGGGAGCTGTTTTTT.

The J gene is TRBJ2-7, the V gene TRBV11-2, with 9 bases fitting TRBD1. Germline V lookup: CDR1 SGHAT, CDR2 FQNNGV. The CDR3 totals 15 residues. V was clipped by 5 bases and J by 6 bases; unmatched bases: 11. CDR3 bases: TGTGCCAGCAGCCATGACCCGGGACAGGGTGTCGAGCAGTACTTC. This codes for CASSHDPGQGVEQYF.

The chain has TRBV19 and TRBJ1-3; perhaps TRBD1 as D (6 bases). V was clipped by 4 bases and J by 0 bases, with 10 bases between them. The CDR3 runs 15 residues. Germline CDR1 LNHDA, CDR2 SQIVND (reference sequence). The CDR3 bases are TGTGCCAGTAGTAAAACCAGGGGCTCTGGAAACACCATATATTTT. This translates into CASSKTRGSGNTIYF.

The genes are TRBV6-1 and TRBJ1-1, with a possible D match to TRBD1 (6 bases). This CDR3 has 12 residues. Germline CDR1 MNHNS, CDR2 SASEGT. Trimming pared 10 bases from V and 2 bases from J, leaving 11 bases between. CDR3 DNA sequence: TGTGCCACTGGACAGCATAACACTGAAGCTTTCTTT. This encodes CATGQHNTEAFF.

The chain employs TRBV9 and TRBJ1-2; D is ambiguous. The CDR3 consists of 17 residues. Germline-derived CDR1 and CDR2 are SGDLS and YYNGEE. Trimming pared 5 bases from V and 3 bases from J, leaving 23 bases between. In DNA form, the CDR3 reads TGTGCCAGCAGGGGTGCCCCCGAGGGTCCCCAAGACTATGGCTACACCTTC. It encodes CASRGAPEGPQDYGYTF. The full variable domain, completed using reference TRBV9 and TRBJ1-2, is DSGVTQTPKHLITATGQRVTLRCSPRSGDLSVYWYQQSLDQGLQFLIQYYNGEERAKGNILERFSAQQFPDLHSELNLSSLELGDSALYFCASRGAPEGPQDYGYTFGSGTRLTVV.

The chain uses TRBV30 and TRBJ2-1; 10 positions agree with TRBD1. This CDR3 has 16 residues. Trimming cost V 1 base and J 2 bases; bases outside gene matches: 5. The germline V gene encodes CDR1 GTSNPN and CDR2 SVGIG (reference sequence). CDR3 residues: CAWSAMTGGTYNEQFF. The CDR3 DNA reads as TGTGCCTGGAGTGCTATGACAGGGGGCACCTACAATGAGCAGTTCTTC.

The CDR3, as DNA: TGTGCCAGCAGAGGTCGAGGGAGGGAGTCTGGCTACACCTTC. This sequence encodes CASRGRGRESGYTF. The chain links TRBV6-5 to TRBJ1-2, with D hard to call. CDR1 is MNHEY, CDR2 SVGAGI, per germline. V lost 6 bases and J 7 bases, leaving 18 bases between the germline ends. CDR3 length: 14 amino acids.

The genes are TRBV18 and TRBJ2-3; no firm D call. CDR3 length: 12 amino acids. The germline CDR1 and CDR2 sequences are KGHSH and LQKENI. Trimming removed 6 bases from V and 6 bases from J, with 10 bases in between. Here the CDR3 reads CASSPFEDTQYF. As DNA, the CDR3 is TGTGCCAGCTCCCCCTTTGAGGATACGCAGTATTTT.

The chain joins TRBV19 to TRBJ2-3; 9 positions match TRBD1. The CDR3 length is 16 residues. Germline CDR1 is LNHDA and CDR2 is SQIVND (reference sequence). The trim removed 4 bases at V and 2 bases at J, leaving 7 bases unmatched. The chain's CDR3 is CASSTFGTGFTDTQYF. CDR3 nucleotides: TGTGCCAGTAGTACTTTTGGGACAGGGTTCACAGATACGCAGTATTTT.

The CDR3 nucleotides are TGTGCCAGCAGCTCTACGGGACTTTCAGGGGAGACCCAGTACTTC. As protein: CASSSTGLSGETQYF. The rearrangement links TRBV7-2 to TRBJ2-5; tentatively, D is TRBD2 (6 bases). CDR3 size: 15 residues. CDR1 and CDR2 from the germline V gene are SGHTA and FQGNSA. V was clipped by 4 bases and J by 5 bases, with 17 bases between them.

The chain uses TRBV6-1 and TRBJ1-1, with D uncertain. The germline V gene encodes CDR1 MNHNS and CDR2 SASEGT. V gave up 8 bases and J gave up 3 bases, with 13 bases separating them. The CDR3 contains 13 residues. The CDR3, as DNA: TGTGCCAGCTTTAGGGAGGTGGACACTGAAGCTTTCTTT. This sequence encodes CASFREVDTEAFF.